These 7 T cell receptor beta chains share one sample of origin, sequenced in a study of blood T cells in healthy people across ages. For the second PCR, which ran for about 6 to 11 cycles, a sample-barcoded 5' primer and a J-beta primer mix were used. TCRdb reanalysed the 5' RACE reads using MiXCR and keeps one entry per CDR3 protein. The table has hundreds of thousands of distinct CDR3 sequences, more than 45% seen once. The specimen sequenced was blood. The receptors were sampled from a woman at least 80 years old in good health.

This clonotype was detected many times. J is TRBJ2-1 and V is TRBV20-1, with 12 bases fitting TRBD1. The CDR3 contains 13 residues. CDR1 DFQATT and CDR2 SNEGSKA come from the germline V gene (reference sequence). Written as DNA, the CDR3 is TGCAGCCACCGGGACAGGGGGCGTTATGAGCAGTTCTTC. It encodes CSHRDRGRYEQFF.

About this clonotype itself: Given a much more abundant clone one base away, this may be a read error. CDR3 DNA sequence: TGTGCCAGCAGTCGAACAGGGGAAGAGACCCAGTTCTTC. It is translated as CASSRTGEETQFF. This rearrangement joins TRBV7-3 to TRBJ2-1, with TRBD1 identical over 7 bases. The J segment lost 13 bases and the V segment lost 6 bases, leaving 12 bases of the junction unmatched. Per the germline V gene, CDR1 is SGHTA and CDR2 is FQGTGA. The CDR3 spans 13 residues.

Comment on this clonotype: A much larger clone differs by one base, so this may be a read error. The V call is TRBV5-6, the J call TRBJ2-5; 7 bases line up with TRBD2. Germline values: CDR1 SGHDT, CDR2 YYEEEE. The V gene end was trimmed by 1 base and the J gene end by 11 bases; junction bases not matched to a gene: 14. The CDR3 covers 15 residues. Written as DNA, the CDR3 is TGTGCCAGCAGCTTGCCGGGGGAGGGGTACAATGAGCAGTACTTC. This translates into CASSLPGEGYNEQYF.

The chain recombines TRBV4-3 with TRBJ2-7; 9 bases are shared with TRBD2. This CDR3 is 17 amino acids long. CDR1 is LGHNA and CDR2 is YSLEER in the germline V gene. Trimming at V came to 1 base and at J to 4 bases, leaving 11 bases not matched to a gene. The CDR3 loop reads CASSQASSGAESYEQYF. In DNA, the CDR3 is TGCGCCAGCAGCCAAGCGTCTAGCGGGGCGGAATCATACGAGCAGTACTTC.

This clonotype was picked up many times. The rearrangement links TRBV29-1 to TRBJ2-3; D may be TRBD2 (5 bases). CDR1 and CDR2 from the germline V gene are SQVTM and ANQGSEA. The CDR3 has 15 amino acids. Trimming stripped 5 bases from V and 0 bases from J, with 15 bases between. CDR3 sequence (DNA): TGCAGCGTTCGGGTAGGAGGACGGAGCACAGATACGCAGTATTTT. As protein: CSVRVGGRSTDTQYF.

This clonotype came up a few times. J is TRBJ2-3 and V is TRBV6-1, with D possibly called TRBD1 or TRBD2 (5 bases each). CDR1 and CDR2 (germline): MNHNS, SASEGT. Trimming removed 6 bases at V and 0 bases at J, with 13 bases between. This CDR3 is built from 15 residues. CDR3 sequence: CASRTPGRSTDTQYF. The CDR3 bases are TGTGCCAGCAGGACCCCGGGACGGAGCACAGATACGCAGTATTTT.

V and J are TRBV20-1 and TRBJ1-5; TRBD1 matches at 9 bases. From germline, CDR1 is DFQATT and CDR2 SNEGSKA (reference sequence). CDR3 length: 14 residues. V lost 5 bases to trimming and J lost 5 bases; unmatched junction nucleotides: 7. This CDR3 reads CSAASGQGDQPQHF. Here the CDR3 DNA reads TGCAGTGCTGCTTCGGGACAGGGTGATCAGCCCCAGCATTTT.